This T cell receptor beta chain was found in a study of blood T cell repertoires in COVID-19. Study context: Acute-phase and convalescent COVID-19 samples originated in the United States, Italy and Spain. The analysed material was cDNA or gDNA that came from T cells, B-cell-depleted T cells, or PBMCs.

Generated by immunoSEQ multiplex PCR, the TCRdb table keeps only in-frame clones and is missing some. This repertoire shows around 140,000 clones, 70% to 90% found once; its top ten account for more than 2%. The TCR was taken from a human donor with acute or convalescent COVID-19. The donor label of this sample is uncertain. Material: peripheral blood.

CDR3 amino acids: CASGGIPGELFF. The DNA of the CDR3 is TGTGCCAGCGGAGGTATACCCGGGGAGCTGTTTTTT. V and J are TRBV6-5 and TRBJ2-2, with a weak D call TRBD2 (5 bases). Germline CDR1 reads MNHEY; CDR2 reads SVGAGI. V dropped 8 bases and J dropped 6 bases, with 10 bases sitting between them. The CDR3 runs 12 residues.